This is a list of T cell receptor beta chains from one sample in a study of T-cell reconstitution after alpha-beta-depleted transplantation in children. TCRdb itself ran the PCR reads through MiXCR, one entry per CDR3 protein. Here the sample spans 300,000 or so distinct CDR3 sequences, around 25% being singletons. The material was PBMCs, mostly from graft donor cells, obtained 180 days after TCRalphabeta/CD19-depleted stem cell transplant. The receptor source for this set is a male patient younger than 18 who had a stem cell transplant for acute lymphoblastic leukemia, so the T cells may come from the graft donor. Both conserved end residues are part of each CDR3. The order of the fields is V gene, D gene, clone size, J gene, CDR3 DNA, CDR3 protein. The D gene is left open where the match is weak. Clone size, where shown, is once, few, many, or a class for clones that have expanded.

TRBV10-3	.	few	TRBJ1-3	TGTGCCATCACTCCCGGACCCCATTCTGGAAACACCATATATTTT	CAITPGPHSGNTIYF
TRBV20-1	.	few	TRBJ2-1	TGCAGTGCAGGAGGGGGCCCCTACAATGAGCAGTTCTTC	CSAGGGPYNEQFF
TRBV20-1	TRBD2	few	TRBJ2-1	TGCAGTGCTAGACGGGGGCTAGCGGGGGCATCAAGCTCCTACAATGAGCAGTTCTTC	CSARRGLAGASSSYNEQFF
TRBV6-1	.	.	TRBJ2-7	TGTGCCAGCAGGTCTACAGGGTTTCTGGAGCAGTACTTC	CASRSTGFLEQYF
TRBV27	.	.	TRBJ2-7	TGTGCCAGCAGAGGAGCCGCCGCGGGTTGGTTGGGTGAGCAGTACTTC	CASRGAAAGWLGEQYF
TRBV19	.	.	TRBJ1-1	TGTGCCAGTAGCGACGGACCTAACACTGAAGCTTTCTTT	CASSDGPNTEAFF
TRBV3-1	TRBD1	.	TRBJ2-7	TGTGCCTGCAGCCAACACCGGGACAGCTCCTACGAGCAGTACTTC	CACSQHRDSSYEQYF
TRBV5-1	TRBD2	many	TRBJ2-7	TGCGCCAGCAGCTCGTCTAGCGGCTACGAGCAGTACTTC	CASSSSSGYEQYF
TRBV27	.	.	TRBJ1-2	TGTGCCAGCAGTTTGCGTCGGGGCACCTATGGCTACACCTTC	CASSLRRGTYGYTF
TRBV5-1	TRBD2	.	TRBJ2-2	TGCGCCAGCAGACTAGCGGGATGGAACACCGGGGAGCTGTTTTTT	CASRLAGWNTGELFF
TRBV28	TRBD1	.	TRBJ2-7	TGTGCCAGCAGTCTACGAGTCGGGACAGGGGACGAGCAGTACTTC	CASSLRVGTGDEQYF
TRBV12-3/TRBV12-4	TRBD2	.	TRBJ2-7	TGTGCCAGCAGTCATCGAGGCGGGAGAAGGGCCTACGAGCAGTACTTC	CASSHRGGRRAYEQYF
TRBV20-1	TRBD1	.	TRBJ1-5	TGCAGTGCTAGGCCACAGGGGCGGGATAGCAATCAGCCCCAGCATTTT	CSARPQGRDSNQPQHF
TRBV15	.	few	TRBJ2-2	TGTGCCACCAGCAGAGCGGGAGCAAACACCGGGGAGCTGTTTTTT	CATSRAGANTGELFF
TRBV5-1	.	.	TRBJ2-7	TGCGCCAGCAGCTTGGTGGTGCTAGGAGGAGGGTCCGAGCAGTACTTC	CASSLVVLGGGSEQYF
TRBV12-3/TRBV12-4	TRBD1	few	TRBJ2-7	TGTGCCAGCAGTACGTCCCGGACAGGGGTGAACGAGCAGTACTTC	CASSTSRTGVNEQYF
TRBV5-1	.	few	TRBJ2-1	TGCGCCAGCAGCATAGGACTAGGGGGAGGGCCAAGCTACAATGAGCAGTTCTTC	CASSIGLGGGPSYNEQFF
TRBV5-1	.	.	TRBJ1-2	TGCGCCAGCAGCTTGGAACAGCTCCCTAACTATGGCTACACCTTC	CASSLEQLPNYGYTF
TRBV6-5	TRBD1	few	TRBJ1-4	TGTGCCAGCAGCTACAGGGGAGAGGAAAAACTGTTTTTT	CASSYRGEEKLFF
TRBV7-9	TRBD1	.	TRBJ1-2	TGTGCCAGCATCACGACAGGGGGCTTCTATGGCTACACCTTC	CASITTGGFYGYTF
TRBV7-3	TRBD2	.	TRBJ2-3	TGTGCCAGCAGCTTAAACCCCGGACTAGACTTCACAGATACGCAGTATTTT	CASSLNPGLDFTDTQYF
TRBV12-3/TRBV12-4	.	many	TRBJ2-2	TGTGCCAGCAGAAATGACAGGAACGCGAACACCGGGGAGCTGTTTTTT	CASRNDRNANTGELFF
TRBV4-1	.	few	TRBJ2-3	TGCGCCAGCAGCCAAGGAGTCGGGGCAGATACGCAGTATTTT	CASSQGVGADTQYF
TRBV5-1	.	.	TRBJ1-3	TGCGCCAGCAGCATTTCTCCCCATTTAAACACCATATATTTT	CASSISPHLNTIYF
TRBV12-3/TRBV12-4	.	many	TRBJ2-2	TGTGCCAGCAGAGGAGCGGAAACGAACACCGGGGAGCTGTTTTTT	CASRGAETNTGELFF
TRBV24-1	.	few	TRBJ2-1	TGTGCCACCGGAGGAGGGACCCCACTGGTGGATGAGCAGTTCTTC	CATGGGTPLVDEQFF
TRBV15	TRBD2	few	TRBJ2-5	TGTGCCACCAGCAGACCGGGGAGCGGGATCCAAGAGACCCAGTACTTC	CATSRPGSGIQETQYF
TRBV12-3/TRBV12-4	TRBD1	.	TRBJ2-7	TGTGCCAGCAGTTTAGGGGCAGGGGGCCGCTACGAGCAGCACTTC	CASSLGAGGRYEQHF
TRBV29-1	.	.	TRBJ2-3	TGCAGCGCTGAGCCGGAGGTTGTAGATACGCAGTATTTT	CSAEPEVVDTQYF
TRBV24-1	.	few	TRBJ2-2	TGTGCCACCAGTCCTAGGGGGCGGGGAGCCACCGGGGAGCTGTTTTTT	CATSPRGRGATGELFF
TRBV24-1	TRBD2	.	TRBJ2-1	TGTGCCACCAGTGATTTAGCGGGGAACCCCACCACATACAATGAGCAGTTCTTC	CATSDLAGNPTTYNEQFF
TRBV24-1	TRBD2	.	TRBJ2-1	TGTGCCACCAGTGTGAGAACTAGCGTATACAATGAGCAGTTCTTC	CATSVRTSVYNEQFF
TRBV6-1	TRBD2	few	TRBJ2-1	TGTGCCTCAGAACTTTGGACTAGCGGGATTCGCAATGAGCAGTTCTTC	CASELWTSGIRNEQFF
TRBV9	.	.	TRBJ2-7	TGTGCCAGCAGCCCGGCCCCAAGGGGCGAGCAGTACTTC	CASSPAPRGEQYF
TRBV18	TRBD1	few	TRBJ2-1	TGTGCCAGCTCACCCCAGGACAGGTGGGATGGCAATGAGCAGTTCTTC	CASSPQDRWDGNEQFF
TRBV10-3	TRBD2	.	TRBJ2-5	TGTGCCATCAAAGAGGGAACTAGCGAGGAGACCCAGTACTTC	CAIKEGTSEETQYF
TRBV20-1	.	few	TRBJ1-5	TGCAGTGCTAGAGATCTCTGGGACAACAATCAGCCCCAGCATTTT	CSARDLWDNNQPQHF
TRBV5-1	.	many	TRBJ1-2	TGCGCCAGCAGCTTGGAAAGGGCTAACTATGGCTACACCTTC	CASSLERANYGYTF
TRBV6-1	.	.	TRBJ2-2	TGTGCCAGCAGAAGGGGACTCGCCGGGGAGCTGTTTTTT	CASRRGLAGELFF
TRBV24-1	.	.	TRBJ1-1	TGTGCCACCAGTGATTTTCCGGAGACTGAAGCTTTCTTT	CATSDFPETEAFF
TRBV13	.	.	TRBJ2-3	TGTGCCAGCAGCAGCCCAAACACAGATACGCAGTATTTT	CASSSPNTDTQYF
TRBV6-1	.	.	TRBJ2-3	TGTGCCAGCAACTCAGGGGCGGGCACAGATACGCAGTATTTT	CASNSGAGTDTQYF
TRBV12-3/TRBV12-4	TRBD1	few	TRBJ2-5	TGTGCCAGCAGTGGACAGGTTAAACAAGAGACCCAGTACTTC	CASSGQVKQETQYF
TRBV4-2	TRBD2	.	TRBJ2-5	TGTGCCAGCAGCCAAGATGTATGGGAGGGCCCCCAAGAGACCCAGTACTTC	CASSQDVWEGPQETQYF
TRBV29-1	TRBD1	few	TRBJ2-7	TGCAGCGTCCTCGTACCGGGACAGGGGAAGGTCTACGAGCAGTACTTC	CSVLVPGQGKVYEQYF
TRBV28	.	many	TRBJ1-6	TGTGCCAGCAGTGTCAGCGGAGCTGCGGTATCACCCCTCCACTTT	CASSVSGAAVSPLHF
TRBV27	TRBD1	.	TRBJ1-1	TGTGCCAGCAGTCTAATTGCCCCGACAGGGAAAAACACTGAAGCTTTCTTT	CASSLIAPTGKNTEAFF
TRBV5-1	.	.	TRBJ1-5	TGCGCCAGCAGCTTGGACGGTCCGGATCAGCCCCAGCATTTT	CASSLDGPDQPQHF
TRBV7-2	.	many	TRBJ2-7	TGTGCCAGCAGCTTCGGACATCTCCGAGGAGAGCAGTACTTC	CASSFGHLRGEQYF
TRBV7-9	TRBD2	few	TRBJ2-7	TGTGCCAGCAGCTTGGGGGGAGGGCTGGGGCAGTACTTC	CASSLGGGLGQYF